Shown below are 18 T cell receptor beta chains from a single sample sequenced in a study of post-analysis software for immune sequencing data (dated by TCRdb to the mid-2010s). The protocol used for the library was PCR. The sample was run on an Illumina HiSeq 2500. To reduce PCR and sequencing biases, unique molecular identifiers were incorporated into the TCR beta cDNA libraries. TCRdb took the public reads, trimmed them with fastp at Q25, ran MiXCR for clone calling and kept in-frame beta chains. Rows with a matching CDR3 protein are joined into one entry that keeps the most common DNA and genes. Here the sample has some 800,000 distinct CDR3 sequences; 46% occur a single time. The ten largest clones represent 4.9% of the sample. These receptors' antigens are unknown. Here is what the overall study found, with its caveats: Patients showed significantly higher frequencies than controls for roughly five TRBV segments, among them TRBV5-6, TRBV5-1 and TRBV20-1.

Sequenced material: blood. Receptor source: a girl between 5 and 17 years old with multiple sclerosis.

This sequence joins TRBV24-1 and TRBJ2-3, with D unresolved. This CDR3 is built from 12 residues. Germline V CDR1 and CDR2: KGHDR, SFDVKD. With 6 bases removed from V and 6 bases from J, the gap between germline ends came to 9 bases. This CDR3 is CATSQTGDTQYF. The CDR3 DNA reads as TGTGCCACCAGTCAAACCGGGGATACGCAGTATTTT.

The chain combines TRBV19 with TRBJ2-1; 11 bases align to TRBD2. CDR1 LNHDA and CDR2 SQIVND come from the germline V gene (reference sequence). The ends lost 5 bases at V and 0 bases at J; junction bases unmatched: 12. This CDR3 comprises 19 residues. The CDR3 DNA reads TGTGCCAGTAGTTCCGGGGCTAGCGGGAGGATAATCTCCTACAATGAGCAGTTCTTC. It is translated as CASSSGASGRIISYNEQFF.

The rearrangement links TRBV24-1 to TRBJ2-7; TRBD1 aligns across 7 bases. V trimming: 7 bases; J trimming: 3 bases; junction bases outside the gene matches: 8. Per germline, CDR1 KGHDR and CDR2 SFDVKD. This CDR3 contains 14 residues. CDR3 region: CATSPGGPFYEQYF. CDR3 DNA: TGTGCCACCAGCCCAGGGGGACCCTTCTACGAGCAGTACTTC.

The rearrangement links TRBV7-8 to TRBJ1-1; no definite D call. CDR3 length: 13 residues. Deletions cut 5 bases from V and 7 bases from J, with 14 bases between. Looked up from germline, CDR1 is SGHVS and CDR2 is FQNEAQ. The CDR3 DNA reads as TGTGCCAGCAGCCTCGCATGGGCAGATGAAGCTTTCTTT. Protein: CASSLAWADEAFF.

This clonotype occurred a few times. This CDR3 is CASSQESSWESSYNEQFF. DNA for the CDR3: TGCGCCAGCAGCCAAGAGTCCTCGTGGGAGAGCTCCTACAATGAGCAGTTCTTC. The chain uses TRBV4-1 and TRBJ2-1; perhaps TRBD2 as D (5 bases). V was cut by 0 bases and J by 0 bases, with 15 bases left in between. The CDR3 covers 18 residues. Germline CDR1 reads MGHRA; CDR2 reads YSYEKL.

This chain links TRBV27 with TRBJ2-5; 11 bases line up with TRBD1. V lost 6 bases and J lost 2; bases outside the gene matches: 11. Per germline, CDR1 MNHEY and CDR2 SMNVEV (reference sequence). There are 17 residues in the CDR3. CDR3 amino acids: CASSRRRDRGLQETQYF. The CDR3 DNA is TGTGCCAGCAGCCGGCGCCGGGACAGGGGGTTACAAGAGACCCAGTACTTC.

The rearrangement joins TRBV27 to TRBJ2-4; the D gene is possibly TRBD2 (6 bases). The J call may be wrong; the DNA end is better matched by TRBJ2-7. In germline, CDR1 is MNHEY, CDR2 SMNVEV (reference sequence). This CDR3 region has 13 residues. The CDR3 nucleotides read TGTGCCAGCAGTTGGGGGGAGTACTACGAGCAGTACTTC. Translating it yields CASSWGEYYEQYF.

V gene TRBV6-4 combines with J gene TRBJ2-1; the match to TRBD2 covers 7 bases. The germline V gene has CDR1 MRHNA and CDR2 SNTAGT. The CDR3 is 15 amino acids. Trimming cost V 4 bases and J 4 bases; bases outside gene matches: 7. As DNA, the CDR3 is TGTGCCAGCAGTGCCGTAGCGGGTCCTTACAATGAGCAGTTCTTC. Translating gives CASSAVAGPYNEQFF.

This rearrangement joins TRBV14 to TRBJ2-3, with a tentative D call TRBD1 (6 bases). V was shortened by 1 base and J by 4 bases, with 15 bases between the two germline ends. The CDR3 sequence is 16 residues long. The germline gives CDR1 SGHDN, CDR2 FVKESK. CDR3 nucleotide sequence: TGTGCCAGCAGCCAAGTGAGGGGGAAGGGACCAGATACGCAGTATTTT. Translated, it gives CASSQVRGKGPDTQYF.

The rearrangement joins TRBV7-9 to TRBJ2-3; no firm D call. This CDR3 contains 13 residues. Germline CDR1 reads SEHNR; CDR2 reads FQNEAQ (reference sequence). V lost 5 bases, J lost 2 bases, and 8 bases lay in between. The CDR3 sequence is CASSQRDTDTQYF. For the CDR3, the DNA is TGTGCCAGCAGCCAAAGGGACACAGATACGCAGTATTTT. The whole variable domain, filled in from reference TRBV7-9 and TRBJ2-3, reads DTGVSQNPRHKITKRGQNVTFRCDPISEHNRLYWYRQTLGQGPEFLTYFQNEAQLEKSRLLSDRFSAERPKGSFSTLEIQRTEQGDSAMYLCASSQRDTDTQYFGPGTRLTVL.

The chain couples TRBV29-1 to TRBJ2-7; D uncertain. V was cut by 7 bases and J by 4 bases, with 11 bases left in between. The germline V gene has CDR1 SQVTM and CDR2 ANQGSEA. The CDR3 totals 11 residues. The CDR3 spells CSGLDGYEQYF. The CDR3 DNA sequence: TGCAGCGGATTAGACGGTTACGAGCAGTACTTC.

The chain links TRBV2 to TRBJ2-7, with TRBD2 matching over 8 bases. This CDR3 spans 15 amino acids. With 3 bases clipped from V and 2 bases from J, the junction kept 6 bases outside the gene matches. Germline lookup yields CDR1 SNHLY and CDR2 FYNNEI. In DNA, the CDR3 is TGTGCCAGCAGTGATTGGAGCGGGAGAGCCTACGAGCAGTACTTC. It specifies CASSDWSGRAYEQYF. Full variable domain (remainder filled in from reference TRBV2 and TRBJ2-7): EPEVTQTPSHQVTQMGQEVILRCVPISNHLYFYWYRQILGQKVEFLVSFYNNEISEKSEIFDDQFSVERPDGSNFTLKIRSTKLEDSAMYFCASSDWSGRAYEQYFGPGTRLTVT.

The chain links TRBV20-1 to TRBJ2-7, with D perhaps TRBD2 (5 bases). V was clipped by 3 bases and J by 2 bases, with 8 bases between them. CDR1 DFQATT and CDR2 SNEGSKA come from the germline V gene (reference sequence). This CDR3 contains 12 residues. CDR3 region: CSASGDTYEQYF. The CDR3 DNA reads TGCAGTGCTAGCGGGGATACCTACGAGCAGTACTTC.

This clonotype was seen a handful of times. V and J are TRBV7-2 and TRBJ2-7, with 11 bases fitting TRBD2. Looked up from germline, CDR1 is SGHTA and CDR2 is FQGNSA. Germline trimming cut 3 bases from V and 3 bases from J; bases unmatched to any gene: 4. The CDR3 spans 15 residues. The CDR3 coding sequence is TGTGCCAGCAGCTTTAGCGGGAGGGCTGGCTACGAGCAGTACTTC. Encoded protein: CASSFSGRAGYEQYF.

This clonotype was picked up a small number of times. The chain combines TRBV20-1 with TRBJ2-1; D gene unclear. V was trimmed by 0 bases and J by 13 bases, leaving 13 bases between them. The length of the CDR3 is 12 residues. Germline V gene lookup returns CDR1 DFQATT and CDR2 SNEGSKA (reference sequence). The CDR3 region is CSARDEEPHQFF. Written as DNA, the CDR3 is TGCAGTGCTAGAGACGAGGAGCCTCATCAGTTCTTC.

The sample holds a few counts of this clonotype. The chain combines TRBV25-1 with TRBJ2-5; the D is unclear. Germline loops: CDR1 MGHDK, CDR2 SYGVNS. V was trimmed by 6 bases and J by 5 bases, leaving 19 bases between them. The CDR3 sequence is 15 residues long. This CDR3 is CASRHPGRARETQYF. CDR3 DNA: TGTGCCAGCAGACACCCTGGTAGGGCAAGGGAGACCCAGTACTTC.

In the case of this clonotype: Germline is not matched at one junction end, which may reflect a read error. The chain employs TRBV29-1 and TRBJ2-3; TRBD2 is a possible D gene (6 bases). This CDR3 is 14 amino acids long. In germline, CDR1 is SQVTM, CDR2 ANQGSEA. CDR3 DNA: TGCAGCGTTGATCGGGACTTTAGCACAGGTACGCAGTATTTT. This sequence encodes CSVDRDFSTGTQYF.

CDR3 in DNA: TGTGCCAGCAGCGACACTAGCGGGAGGAAGATCAATGAGCAGTTCTTC. As protein: CASSDTSGRKINEQFF. V gene TRBV7-6 combines with J gene TRBJ2-1; TRBD2 matches at 12 bases. V gave up 5 bases and J gave up 6 bases; unmatched junction bases: 8. CDR1 SGHVS and CDR2 FNYEAQ come from the germline V gene. The CDR3 loop spans 16 amino acids.